These T cell receptor beta chains were read from a single sample in a study of cytomegalovirus exposure and HLA in healthy donors. Assay used: immunoSEQ multiplex PCR; TCRdb lists only in-frame clones, some missing. The sample shows 130,000 to 150,000 clones, roughly four fifths of them seen only once. Sequences were obtained from PBMCs. These receptors came from a woman aged 55-69 years in good health and CMV-seropositive. Each CDR3 is given with its conserved first and last residue. The D gene is left open where the match is weak. Size is stated for part of the rows, as once, few or many counts, or as a class when the clone is expanded.

j_gene: TRBJ2-1
v_gene: TRBV7-2
d_gene: TRBD2
len: 16
abundance: -
CDR3nt: TGTGCCAGCAGCCCCCGGACTAGCGGGAGTTTCAATGAGCAGTTCTTC
CDR3aa: CASSPRTSGSFNEQFF

j_gene: TRBJ1-5
v_gene: TRBV28
d_gene: -
len: 14
abundance: -
CDR3nt: TGTGCCAGCACTTTGCGGGACAGCAATCAGCCCCAGCATTTT
CDR3aa: CASTLRDSNQPQHF

j_gene: TRBJ1-5
v_gene: TRBV27
d_gene: -
len: 15
abundance: -
CDR3nt: TGTGCCAGCAGTTTCCCAACAGGGCTCAATCAGCCCCAGCATTTT
CDR3aa: CASSFPTGLNQPQHF

j_gene: TRBJ2-3
v_gene: TRBV10-3
d_gene: TRBD2
len: 14
abundance: -
CDR3nt: TGTGCCATCAAGCTAGCGGGAGTGAGGGATACGCAGTATTTT
CDR3aa: CAIKLAGVRDTQYF

j_gene: TRBJ2-7
v_gene: TRBV5-1
d_gene: -
len: 12
abundance: -
CDR3nt: TGCGCCAGCAGGGGGGACAACTACGAGCAGTACTTC
CDR3aa: CASRGDNYEQYF

j_gene: TRBJ2-7
v_gene: TRBV6-5
d_gene: TRBD2
len: 14
abundance: -
CDR3nt: TGTGCCAGCAGTTCCCCACTAGCGGCCGACGAGCAGTACTTC
CDR3aa: CASSSPLAADEQYF

j_gene: TRBJ1-2
v_gene: TRBV28
d_gene: -
len: 13
abundance: -
CDR3nt: TGTGCCAGCAGTTTGGCGGGGAGCTATGGCTACACCTTC
CDR3aa: CASSLAGSYGYTF

j_gene: TRBJ1-4
v_gene: TRBV2
d_gene: -
len: 13
abundance: -
CDR3nt: TGTGCCAGCAGCCGGGACTCTGAGGAAAAACTGTTTTTT
CDR3aa: CASSRDSEEKLFF

j_gene: TRBJ1-4
v_gene: TRBV14
d_gene: -
len: 14
abundance: once
CDR3nt: TGTGCCAGCAGCCAGGGAGTATTCGGTGAAAAACTGTTTTTT
CDR3aa: CASSQGVFGEKLFF

j_gene: TRBJ2-3
v_gene: TRBV5-1
d_gene: TRBD2
len: 15
abundance: -
CDR3nt: TGCGCCAGCAGCTGGGGAGGGCGCCCCACAGATACGCAGTATTTT
CDR3aa: CASSWGGRPTDTQYF

j_gene: TRBJ2-7
v_gene: TRBV19
d_gene: -
len: 13
abundance: -
CDR3nt: TGTGCCAGTAGTATAGGAGCCACCTACGAGCAGTACTTC
CDR3aa: CASSIGATYEQYF

j_gene: TRBJ1-1
v_gene: TRBV19
d_gene: TRBD1
len: 17
abundance: once
CDR3nt: TGTGCCAGTAGTTCGGGCTTCAGGGGGCAGATTGGGACTGAAGCTTTCTTT
CDR3aa: CASSSGFRGQIGTEAFF

j_gene: TRBJ2-7
v_gene: TRBV10-3
d_gene: -
len: 14
abundance: -
CDR3nt: TGTGCCATCAGTATGATAGCGCCCTCCTACGAGCAGTACTTC
CDR3aa: CAISMIAPSYEQYF

j_gene: TRBJ2-7
v_gene: TRBV7-2
d_gene: -
len: 14
abundance: -
CDR3nt: TGTGCCAGCAGCCCGTATAGGGGGGGCGCCGAGCAGTACTTC
CDR3aa: CASSPYRGGAEQYF

j_gene: TRBJ1-2
v_gene: TRBV2
d_gene: TRBD1
len: 11
abundance: few
CDR3nt: TGTGCCGGCGGGACAGGGGGACTATCTACCTTC
CDR3aa: CAGGTGGLSTF

j_gene: TRBJ2-7
v_gene: TRBV5-1
d_gene: TRBD1
len: 15
abundance: -
CDR3nt: TGCGCCAGCAGCTTGGTGGGGACAGGGTCCTCCGAGCAGTACTTC
CDR3aa: CASSLVGTGSSEQYF

j_gene: TRBJ2-1
v_gene: TRBV15
d_gene: TRBD2
len: 15
abundance: once
CDR3nt: TGTGCCACCAGCAGAGTGGGTCTAGCGGGAGTTGAGCAGTTCTTC
CDR3aa: CATSRVGLAGVEQFF